This T cell receptor (beta chain) was identified during a study of blood T cell repertoires in COVID-19. Study as a whole: PBMCs, B-cell-depleted T cells, or T cells provided the cDNA or gDNA that made up the material.

The CDR3 runs to 11 residues. The V gene's germline CDR1 is MNHEY and CDR2 SMNVEV (reference sequence). The V gene lost 6 bases and the J gene lost 5 bases, with 8 bases spanning the gap. Here immunoSEQ multiplex PCR was the method, and the copy in TCRdb shows in-frame clones only, minus some. The sample lists about 300,000 clones; about 91% were seen once. Sequencing was performed on peripheral blood. This TCR was sampled from a woman aged 25 to 39 who had recovered from COVID-19. The V call is TRBV27, the J call TRBJ2-7; D unresolved. CDR3 DNA: TGTGCCAGCAGGGGCCCCCACGAGCAGTACTTC. Amino acid sequence: CASRGPHEQYF.